Below are 25 T cell receptor beta chains sequenced from a single sample in a study of CD8 T cells in ankylosing spondylitis. TCRdb recomputed calls from the 5' RACE reads with MiXCR, one row per CDR3 protein. The sample yields roughly 130,000 distinct CDR3 sequences, 6.5% to 9% seen once. The sample was blood, either unsorted or a sorted T cell fraction (not recorded which). The receptors stem from a male donor with ankylosing spondylitis or in good health (not recorded which).

This clonotype was counted many times. The chain joins TRBV4-3 to TRBJ2-3; TRBD2 agrees at 12 bases. The CDR3 is 15 residues long. After removal of 2 bases from V and 10 bases from J, the junction contained 7 bases not matched to a gene. Germline V lookup: CDR1 LGHNA, CDR2 YSLEER. CDR3: CASSQSASGRAPQYF. Written as DNA, the CDR3 is TGCGCCAGCAGCCAATCGGCTAGCGGGAGGGCTCCGCAGTATTTT.

The chain joins TRBV7-3 to TRBJ2-1; 12 bases match TRBD2. The CDR3 spans 16 residues. Germline CDR1 reads SGHTA; CDR2 reads FQGTGA. V was pared by 1 base and J by 3 bases, with 1 base of the junction left unmatched. The CDR3 DNA sequence: TGTGCCAGCAGCTTAAAACTAGCGGGGGGCTACAATGAGCAGTTCTTC. It codes for CASSLKLAGGYNEQFF.

This clonotype came up a few times. The CDR3 nucleotides are TGCAGCGCCGTGGGACAGGGGGCCTACGAGCAGTACTTC. Its protein is CSAVGQGAYEQYF. The V gene is TRBV29-1, the J gene TRBJ2-7; the match to TRBD1 covers 11 bases. This CDR3 comprises 13 residues. Per the germline V gene, CDR1 is SQVTM and CDR2 is ANQGSEA. V was clipped by 7 bases and J by 2 bases; unmatched bases: 4.

This clonotype has a count of ten or more. CDR3 sequence reads: CATSRDHSGDNPYNEQFF. The CDR3 DNA follows: TGTGCCACCAGCAGAGATCATTCGGGTGACAACCCCTACAATGAGCAGTTCTTC. The chain is built from TRBV15 and TRBJ2-1; D gene ambiguous. The V gene's germline CDR1 is LNHNV and CDR2 YYDKDF (reference sequence). V lost 0 bases, J lost 2 bases, and 17 bases lay in between. The CDR3 extends over 18 amino acids.

This clonotype was recorded many times. The chain combines TRBV12-5 with TRBJ1-2, with D unresolved. Germline V gene sequence: CDR1 LGHNT, CDR2 FRNRAP. Trimming removed 0 bases at V and 2 bases at J, with 10 bases between. CDR3 size: 15 residues. The CDR3 here is CASGLVLGGNYGYTF. CDR3 nucleotides: TGTGCTAGTGGTTTGGTACTGGGCGGCAACTATGGCTACACCTTC.

This clonotype was recorded many times. The CDR3 here is CAWSVRLYEQYF. In DNA form, the CDR3 reads TGTGCCTGGAGTGTAAGACTTTACGAGCAGTACTTC. The gene calls are TRBV30 and TRBJ2-7; D ambiguous. The germline V gene encodes CDR1 GTSNPN and CDR2 SVGIG (reference sequence). The CDR3 consists of 12 residues. Trimming left V 0 bases short and J 4 bases short, with 7 bases between.

The table lists this clonotype with many counts. V is TRBV5-1 and J is TRBJ2-3, with D uncertain. V was pared by 0 bases and J by 5 bases, with 13 bases between. This CDR3 comprises 15 residues. Germline CDR1 and CDR2: SGHRS and YFSETQ. The CDR3 sequence is CASSLAGPSGDTQYF. The CDR3 nucleotides are TGCGCCAGCAGCTTGGCAGGCCCTAGTGGAGATACGCAGTATTTT.

This clonotype has ten or more counts. The DNA of the CDR3 is TGCAGTGCTAGAGTTGGAAGCATGAACACTGAAGCTTTCTTT. It codes for CSARVGSMNTEAFF. The chain links TRBV20-1 to TRBJ1-1; no firm D call. This CDR3 is built from 14 residues. Trimming shortened V by 1 base and J by 0 bases, and 9 bases separated the two germline ends. The germline V gene encodes CDR1 DFQATT and CDR2 SNEGSKA (reference sequence).

This clonotype appeared many times. The chain links TRBV5-1 to TRBJ1-1; D ambiguous. V was trimmed by 0 bases and J by 4 bases, leaving 10 bases between them. Germline V gives CDR1 SGHRS, CDR2 YFSETQ. This CDR3 is built from 14 residues. CDR3 protein: CASSLASLGTEAFF. CDR3 in DNA: TGCGCCAGCAGCTTGGCAAGTTTGGGCACTGAAGCTTTCTTT. The complete variable domain, with remaining parts taken from reference TRBV5-1 and TRBJ1-1, reads KAGVTQTPRYLIKTRGQQVTLSCSPISGHRSVSWYQQTPGQGLQFLFEYFSETQRNKGNFPGRFSGRQFSNSRSEMNVSTLELGDSALYLCASSLASLGTEAFFGQGTRLTVV.

There are many counts of this clonotype. This sequence joins TRBV7-2 and TRBJ2-5; D gene unclear. Germline CDR1 reads SGHTA; CDR2 reads FQGNSA. The V end was cut by 7 bases, the J end by 1 base, with 16 bases between. The CDR3 totals 15 residues. CDR3 nucleotide sequence: TGTGCCAGCAACCGCCCTGGGCAGCTCCAAGAGACCCAGTACTTC. Translated: CASNRPGQLQETQYF.

This clonotype was recorded at least ten times. This sequence joins TRBV20-1 and TRBJ1-2; D remains ambiguous. Deletions cut 6 bases from V and 0 bases from J, with 8 bases between. The CDR3 is made up of 12 amino acids. The V gene's germline CDR1 is DFQATT and CDR2 SNEGSKA (reference sequence). The CDR3 DNA is TGCAGTGCGACCCTTACTAACTATGGCTACACCTTC. It codes for CSATLTNYGYTF.

This clonotype was counted at least ten times. In DNA form, the CDR3 reads TGTGCCAGCAGGCCGGGACAGGCAAACGCTGGGGCCAACGTCCTGACTTTC. Translated, it gives CASRPGQANAGANVLTF. The chain recombines TRBV28 with TRBJ2-6; 8 bases are shared with TRBD1. V was pared by 6 bases and J by 2 bases, with 9 bases of the junction left unmatched. CDR1 MDHEN and CDR2 SYDVKM come from the germline V gene. The CDR3 runs to 17 residues.

Many counts were recorded for this clonotype. The V call is TRBV9, the J call TRBJ2-6; D not resolved. The CDR3 runs to 20 residues. Looked up from germline, CDR1 is SGDLS and CDR2 is YYNGEE. V was pared by 1 base and J by 0 bases, with 20 bases between. CDR3 protein: CASSVSVLEIFHSGANVLTF. Written as DNA, the CDR3 is TGTGCCAGCAGCGTAAGCGTTCTAGAAATATTCCACTCTGGGGCCAACGTCCTGACTTTC.

This clonotype appeared many times. The V call is TRBV12-3 or TRBV12-4, the J call TRBJ2-7; D is unclear. Trimming left V 1 base short and J 0 bases short, with 7 bases between. There are 14 residues in the CDR3. The CDR3 DNA is TGTGCCAGCAGTTTAGGAGGAGACTCCTACGAGCAGTACTTC. Protein: CASSLGGDSYEQYF.

There are many counts of this clonotype. This sequence joins TRBV30 and TRBJ1-2; the D is unclear. The CDR3 length is 12 residues. Germline V gives CDR1 GTSNPN, CDR2 SVGIG (reference sequence). V shed 4 bases and J shed 7 bases, with 13 bases lying between them. CDR3 region: CAWMTDPPGYTF. The DNA for the CDR3 is TGTGCCTGGATGACGGACCCCCCTGGCTACACCTTC.

This clonotype has ten or more counts. The chain joins TRBV27 to TRBJ2-7; possible D gene TRBD1, 5 bases. V lost 2 bases and J 6 bases, leaving 11 bases between the germline ends. CDR1 MNHEY and CDR2 SMNVEV come from the germline V gene (reference sequence). The CDR3 has 13 amino acids. For the CDR3, the DNA is TGTGCCAGCAGTTTAGCCAGGGTAACCGAGCAGTACTTC. Its translation: CASSLARVTEQYF.

This clonotype was counted many times. The chain couples TRBV29-1 to TRBJ2-1; 7 bases fit TRBD2. The CDR3 is 13 amino acids. J lost 6 bases, V lost 7 bases, and 9 bases had no gene match. Germline values: CDR1 SQVTM, CDR2 ANQGSEA. CDR3: CSGRGWEGNEQFF. CDR3 bases: TGCAGCGGACGAGGGTGGGAGGGCAATGAGCAGTTCTTC.

This clonotype was observed a handful of times. This chain links TRBV2 with TRBJ2-7, with TRBD1 as a possible D gene (5 bases). Germline V gene lookup returns CDR1 SNHLY and CDR2 FYNNEI. Deletions cut 6 bases from V and 0 bases from J, with 18 bases between. The CDR3 length is 16 residues. The CDR3 spells CASSPTATVLSYEQYF. The CDR3 DNA sequence: TGTGCCAGCAGCCCGACAGCGACAGTCCTCTCCTACGAGCAGTACTTC.

Ten or more counts support this clonotype. This chain uses TRBV5-1 with TRBJ1-1, with D unresolved. This CDR3 has 14 residues. Germline V gene lookup returns CDR1 SGHRS and CDR2 YFSETQ. Trimming left V 4 bases short and J 1 base short, with 11 bases between. CDR3 nucleotide sequence: TGCGCCAGCAGCCCATCTGCGGGGAACACTGAAGCTTTCTTT. Protein: CASSPSAGNTEAFF.

This clonotype has at least ten counts. The CDR3 region is CSAGLDNTGELFF. The CDR3 coding sequence is TGCAGTGCGGGGTTGGACAACACCGGGGAGCTGTTTTTT. The chain carries TRBV20-1 and TRBJ2-2; no clear D gene. The CDR3 sequence is 13 residues long. CDR1 is DFQATT and CDR2 is SNEGSKA in the germline V gene (reference sequence). Trimming shortened V by 6 bases and J by 2 bases, and 10 bases separated the two germline ends.

This clonotype was recorded at least ten times. The chain employs TRBV5-1 and TRBJ2-3; D may be TRBD2 (5 bases). Trimming took off 7 bases at V and 0 bases at J, with 15 bases between the two ends. Per germline, CDR1 SGHRS and CDR2 YFSETQ. The CDR3 covers 15 residues. The CDR3 loop reads CASRPAGASTDTQYF. Written as DNA, the CDR3 is TGCGCCAGCCGTCCGGCGGGCGCTAGCACAGATACGCAGTATTTT.

This chain joins TRBV27 and TRBJ2-2; TRBD1 matches at 7 bases. Germline CDR1 and CDR2: MNHEY and SMNVEV (reference sequence). The CDR3 length is 14 residues. V was clipped by 5 bases and J by 6 bases; unmatched bases: 6. This CDR3 reads CASSPGQVSGELFF. The CDR3 coding sequence is TGTGCCAGCAGTCCCGGACAGGTCTCCGGGGAGCTGTTTTTT.

Ten or more counts support this clonotype. The chain's CDR3 is CSAREGLQYSYNEQFF. The DNA for the CDR3 is TGCAGTGCTAGAGAGGGACTCCAATATTCCTACAATGAGCAGTTCTTC. The chain carries TRBV20-1 and TRBJ2-1, with D perhaps matching TRBD2 (6 bases). Germline values: CDR1 DFQATT, CDR2 SNEGSKA (reference sequence). The V end lost 0 bases, the J end lost 1 base, and 13 bases lay between the germline ends. CDR3 length: 16 residues.

The rearrangement links TRBV9 to TRBJ2-1; TRBD2 matches at 8 bases. The V gene's germline CDR1 is SGDLS and CDR2 YYNGEE. The CDR3 length is 17 residues. The ends lost 4 bases at V and 8 bases at J; junction bases unmatched: 17. For the CDR3, the DNA is TGTGCCAGCAGCTCCACTCCGCGCGGGAGGCCCGGGGATGAGCAGTTCTTC. This codes for CASSSTPRGRPGDEQFF.

This clonotype was seen at least ten times. This sequence joins TRBV5-1 and TRBJ2-1, with 9 positions matching TRBD1. This CDR3 has 17 amino acids. Germline V gene data show CDR1 as SGHRS and CDR2 as YFSETQ. The V and J ends lost 0 bases and 1 base, in that order; junction bases with no gene match: 5. CDR3 sequence reads: CASSLVFGTGSYNEQFF. The DNA of the CDR3 is TGCGCCAGCAGCTTGGTTTTTGGGACAGGGTCCTACAATGAGCAGTTCTTC.